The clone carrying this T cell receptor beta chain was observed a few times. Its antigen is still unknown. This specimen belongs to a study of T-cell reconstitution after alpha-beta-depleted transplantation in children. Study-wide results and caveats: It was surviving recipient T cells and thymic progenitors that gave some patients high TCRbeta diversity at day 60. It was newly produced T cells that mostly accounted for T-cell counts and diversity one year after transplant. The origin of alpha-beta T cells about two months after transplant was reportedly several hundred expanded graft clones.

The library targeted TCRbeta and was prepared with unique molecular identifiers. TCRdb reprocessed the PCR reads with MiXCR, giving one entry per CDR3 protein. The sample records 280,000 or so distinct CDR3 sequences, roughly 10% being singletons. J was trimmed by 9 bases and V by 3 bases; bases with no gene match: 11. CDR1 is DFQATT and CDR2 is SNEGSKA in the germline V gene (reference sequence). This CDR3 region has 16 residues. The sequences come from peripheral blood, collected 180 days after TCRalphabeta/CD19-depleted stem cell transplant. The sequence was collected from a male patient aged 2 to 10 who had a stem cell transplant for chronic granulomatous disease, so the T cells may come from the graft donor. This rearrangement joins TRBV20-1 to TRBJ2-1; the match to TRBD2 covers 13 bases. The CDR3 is CSARGILLAGGGEQFF. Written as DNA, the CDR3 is TGCAGTGCTAGGGGGATCTTACTAGCGGGAGGGGGTGAGCAGTTCTTC.